These 17 T cell receptor beta chains originate from one sample sequenced in a study of shared clonotypes between healthy human individuals. This table comes from immunoSEQ multiplex PCR, and its TCRdb copy is limited to in-frame clones, with some not included. This sample has some 1 million clones; roughly 80% occur once, and the top ten carry 1.4%. The sample comprised memory CD4+ T cells sorted from blood. Subset given: CD45RA-negative fraction. The origin of the receptors is a man younger than 30 in good health.

The V and J genes are TRBV10-2 and TRBJ1-6, with 7 bases fitting TRBD1. The V gene end was trimmed by 3 bases and the J gene end by 7 bases; junction bases not matched to a gene: 3. Germline CDR1 and CDR2: WSHSY and SAAADI. The CDR3 consists of 14 residues. CDR3 sequence reads: CASSDGQANSPLHF. In nucleotides, the CDR3 is TGCGCCAGCAGTGATGGACAGGCGAATTCACCCCTCCACTTT.

The chain joins TRBV6-1 to TRBJ1-5; a weak D match, TRBD1 (6 bases). Germline V CDR1 and CDR2: MNHNS, SASEGT. There are 19 residues in the CDR3. The V and J ends lost 4 bases and 0 bases respectively, with 22 bases between them. The CDR3 coding sequence is TGTGCCAGCAGTGCTTTGTGGGTTGGGGGCCCATATAGCAATCAGCCCCAGCATTTT. Encoded protein: CASSALWVGGPYSNQPQHF.

This chain links TRBV5-1 with TRBJ2-3; 12 bases are shared with TRBD2. CDR3 size: 16 residues. CDR1 is SGHRS, CDR2 YFSETQ, per germline. The J segment lost 4 bases and the V segment lost 1 base, leaving 4 bases of the junction unmatched. The chain's CDR3 is CASSLQPSGRADTQYF. As DNA, the CDR3 is TGCGCCAGCAGCTTGCAACCTAGCGGGAGGGCAGATACGCAGTATTTT. Full variable domain (outside the CDR3, taken from reference TRBV5-1 and TRBJ2-3): KAGVTQTPRYLIKTRGQQVTLSCSPISGHRSVSWYQQTPGQGLQFLFEYFSETQRNKGNFPGRFSGRQFSNSRSEMNVSTLELGDSALYLCASSLQPSGRADTQYFGPGTRLTVL.

The sample holds one count of this clone. V usage is TRBV6-1 and J usage is TRBJ2-7, with D possibly being TRBD1 (6 bases). In germline, CDR1 is MNHNS, CDR2 SASEGT. The length of the CDR3 is 14 residues. Trimming left V 6 bases short and J 3 bases short, with 15 bases between. The CDR3 spells CASSKQGQIYEQYF. The DNA of the CDR3 is TGTGCCAGCAGCAAACAGGGTCAAATCTACGAGCAGTACTTC.

The chain combines TRBV30 with TRBJ1-1; possibly TRBD1 for D (6 bases). V was clipped by 3 bases and J by 4 bases, with 15 bases between them. The CDR3 runs 14 residues. Germline V gives CDR1 GTSNPN, CDR2 SVGIG (reference sequence). Here the CDR3 DNA reads TGTGCCTGGAGGGCGGGGGGCCCTCTCACTGAAGCTTTCTTT. Translating it yields CAWRAGGPLTEAFF.

The rearrangement joins TRBV19 to TRBJ1-5; no clear D gene. This CDR3 contains 14 residues. Germline V lookup: CDR1 LNHDA, CDR2 SQIVND (reference sequence). V lost 6 bases, J lost 4 bases, and 13 bases lay in between. DNA of the CDR3: TGTGCCAGTAGATGGGTCCTGGGGAATCAGCCCCAGCATTTT. Encoded protein: CASRWVLGNQPQHF.

The rearrangement joins TRBV6-6 to TRBJ2-3; D may be TRBD1 (7 bases). Between the trimmed V and J ends, which lost 5 bases and 2 bases, there was a span of 17 bases. Germline V CDR1 and CDR2: MNHNY, SVGAGI (reference sequence). The CDR3 covers 16 residues. The CDR3 DNA reads TGTGCCAGCAGTAATCCTTCAGGGGGGTCCACAGATACGCAGTATTTT. Amino acid sequence: CASSNPSGGSTDTQYF.

This clone occurred once. The CDR3 DNA sequence: TGCGCCAGCAGCTCCGCCCCCGTGGGGAGAAACACCGGGGAGCTGTTTTTT. It translates to CASSSAPVGRNTGELFF. The gene calls are TRBV5-1 and TRBJ2-2; D is possibly TRBD2 (5 bases). The CDR3 length is 17 residues. The V and J ends lost 3 bases and 2 bases respectively, with 17 bases between them. In germline, CDR1 is SGHRS, CDR2 YFSETQ.

This sequence joins TRBV5-1 and TRBJ2-1, with 10 bases that match TRBD2. This CDR3 is built from 19 residues. Germline trimming cut 4 bases from V and 4 bases from J; bases unmatched to any gene: 17. Germline V gene data show CDR1 as SGHRS and CDR2 as YFSETQ. CDR3 sequence: CASSPRGSGQLAGYNEQFF. The CDR3 DNA reads TGCGCCAGCAGCCCCCGGGGGTCCGGTCAACTAGCGGGATACAATGAGCAGTTCTTC.

This chain connects TRBV6-5 to TRBJ2-3; 7 bases agree with TRBD2. Germline V gene data show CDR1 as MNHEY and CDR2 as SVGAGI. The CDR3 totals 15 residues. V lost 6 bases and J lost 1; bases outside the gene matches: 7. The CDR3 is CASSLSGKGTDTQYF. The CDR3 DNA follows: TGTGCCAGCAGCCTCAGCGGGAAGGGCACAGATACGCAGTATTTT.

The V gene is TRBV5-1, the J gene TRBJ1-4; 7 bases fit TRBD1. V was pared by 2 bases and J by 7 bases, with 2 bases of the junction left unmatched. The CDR3 is 13 residues long. The V gene's germline CDR1 is SGHRS and CDR2 YFSETQ. DNA of the CDR3: TGCGCCAGCAGCTTAGACAGGGCTGAAAAACTGTTTTTT. Its protein is CASSLDRAEKLFF. Together with reference TRBV5-1 and TRBJ1-4, the CDR3 gives the full variable domain: KAGVTQTPRYLIKTRGQQVTLSCSPISGHRSVSWYQQTPGQGLQFLFEYFSETQRNKGNFPGRFSGRQFSNSRSEMNVSTLELGDSALYLCASSLDRAEKLFFGSGTQLSVL.

This chain connects TRBV6-6 to TRBJ2-1, with 12 bases aligning to TRBD1. After removal of 5 bases from V and 8 bases from J, the junction contained 7 bases not matched to a gene. From germline, CDR1 is MNHNY and CDR2 SVGAGI (reference sequence). CDR3 length equals 15 residues. The CDR3 loop reads CASSRRDRGLDEQFF. CDR3 coding DNA: TGTGCCAGCAGTCGACGGGACAGGGGGCTCGATGAGCAGTTCTTC.

As concerns this clone: A far more abundant clone sits one base away, making this likely a read error. The chain links TRBV7-8 to TRBJ2-7; tentative D call: TRBD2 (7 bases). The CDR3 contains 18 residues. Per the germline V gene, CDR1 is SGHVS and CDR2 is FQNEAQ. CDR3 nucleotides: TGTGCCAGCAGCTTGACCCCGGGGGGCGCGTCCTCCTCCTGCGAGCAGTACTTC. It encodes CASSLTPGGASSSCEQYF.

The table lists this clone with a few counts. The DNA for the CDR3 is TGTGCCAGCAGCACCGCCACCCACCCTGAAGCTTTCTTT. This gives the protein CASSTATHPEAFF. V usage is TRBV5-6 and J usage is TRBJ1-1; D ambiguous. Germline assignment: CDR1 SGHDT and CDR2 YYEEEE. This CDR3 is 13 amino acids long. Deletions cut 4 bases from V and 6 bases from J, with 13 bases between.

The rearrangement joins TRBV5-6 to TRBJ2-7; TRBD1 might be the D (5 bases). Trimming cost V 4 bases and J 7 bases, with 15 bases left between them. CDR3 length equals 13 residues. From germline, CDR1 is SGHDT and CDR2 YYEEEE. The CDR3 loop is CASSRDKGVEQYF. CDR3 DNA: TGTGCCAGCAGCCGCGACAAAGGGGTTGAGCAGTACTTC.

This rearrangement joins TRBV19 to TRBJ1-6; 7 positions agree with TRBD1. The CDR3 has 14 residues. Germline trimming cut 6 bases from V and 5 bases from J; bases unmatched to any gene: 4. Germline CDR1 is LNHDA and CDR2 is SQIVND (reference sequence). CDR3 DNA: TGTGCCAGTAGGACGGGACAGCATAATTCACCCCTCCACTTT. This gives the protein CASRTGQHNSPLHF.

In regard to this clone: The sample has other DNA sequences that encode this CDR3 too. The V gene is TRBV5-1, the J gene TRBJ2-7; tentatively, D is TRBD2 (6 bases). Per germline, CDR1 SGHRS and CDR2 YFSETQ. Trimming pared 5 bases from V and 1 base from J, leaving 7 bases between. CDR3 size: 12 residues. The CDR3: CASREGSYEQYF. The CDR3 DNA is TGCGCCAGCAGGGAGGGTTCCTACGAGCAGTACTTC.